The following is a T cell receptor beta chain sequence with its context. CDR3 length equals 14 residues. CDR1 LNHDA and CDR2 SQIVND come from the germline V gene (reference sequence). The V and J ends lost 5 bases and 4 bases respectively, with 14 bases between them. This sample was included in a study of T cell changes during pregnancy in multiple sclerosis. Here immunoSEQ multiplex PCR was the method, and the copy in TCRdb shows in-frame clones only, minus some. The sample carries 20,000 or so clones, 90% recorded once. The V and J genes are TRBV19 and TRBJ1-1, with D possibly TRBD1 on 5 matching bases. Specimen: CD8+ T cells from peripheral blood mononuclear cells, collected in the third trimester of pregnancy. This clonotype originated in a female donor in good health, enrolled as a control in a pregnancy study. The CDR3 reads CASSHLQVFTEAFF. The CDR3 DNA is TGTGCCAGTAGTCACCTACAGGTTTTCACTGAAGCTTTCTTT.